This record concerns one T cell receptor beta chain sequence. Its specific antigen is unknown. No base qualities exist here, and no much larger clone lies one base off it. The immunoSEQ Assay, a bias-controlled multiplex PCR, was used to amplify TCRbeta CDR3 regions from genomic DNA. The paper's processing steps were these. The number of nucleated cells in each sample was estimated from the amplification of reference gene primers within the assay. Sequence reads were collapsed and filtered to measure the absolute abundance of every unique TCRbeta CDR3 rearrangement. For each sample, productive Simpson clonality was calculated as the square root of Simpson's diversity index over productive rearrangements. TCRdb took over this immuneACCESS table, retaining in-frame rearrangements with V and J assigned. Such tables are incomplete; in checked studies, under half of the missing clones stem from an unresolved V gene, and the remainder is unexplained. That table gives V, J and clone size, and the DNA gave D and trimming. The sample has 100,000 to 110,000 clones on record, over 80% of them singletons. The ten largest clones take up 10% to 15% of the sample.

Collaborating institutions collected whole blood in K2EDTA tubes following their own protocols. For TCRbeta analysis, collaborator samples were shipped as frozen whole blood, as isolated PBMCs, or as DNA extracted from either sample type. The junction shows trimming of 0 bases on V and 8 bases on J, and the gene matches do not reach 8 bases of it. In the germline V gene, CDR1 corresponds to SGHDT and CDR2 to YYEEEE. From cysteine to phenylalanine, the CDR3 is 15 amino acids long. The entry retains the CDR3 DNA only, 45 bases that are in frame from base 1. This record belongs to a study of blood T cell repertoires in COVID-19 (dated by TCRdb to the early 2020s). Describing the broader study: Samples from collaborators originated in the United States, Italy and Spain and spanned both the acute and convalescent phases of COVID-19. The prospective study material was composed of cDNA or gDNA derived from T cells, B-cell-depleted T cells, or PBMCs. Subjects who had been exposed to COVID-19, were actively infected with it, or had recovered from it provided the deeply sampled blood TCRbeta repertoires that made up the dataset. A freely available public database, intended as a resource for researchers studying the immune response to SARS-CoV-2, is where the repertoires were released. Samples were obtained from the ongoing ImmuneRACE study (first 160 participants) and from 1,200 or so subjects provided by 6 global collaborators. The sample metadata nearly always contained a de-identified subject ID, COVID-19 status, age in years and sex. Where available, HLA class I and class II types were obtained from metadata supplied by the sample provider rather than from assay-based typing.

Broader findings and caveats from the paper: Clinical and demographic metadata were provided uncurated, with the amount varying by source and participant.

The TCR was taken from a man over 45 with active or convalescent COVID-19. Input material: peripheral blood. The V and J genes are TRBV5-6 and TRBJ1-3; 7 central bases correspond to TRBD1. Read as DNA, the sequence is TGTGCCAGCAGCTTGGAGAGGACAGGCGGGTACACCATATATTTT. This gives the protein CASSLERTGGYTIYF.